The 22 T cell receptor beta chains given below trace back to one sample, sequenced in a study of blood T cell repertoires in COVID-19. Sequencing was performed with immunoSEQ multiplex PCR; in TCRdb, only in-frame clones are kept and a portion is missing. Of some 170,000 clones listed, 87% are singletons. Sequencing was carried out using peripheral blood. These receptors all come from a woman aged 45-65 years with acute or convalescent COVID-19.

This clone showed up just once. V is TRBV12-3 or TRBV12-4 and J is TRBJ1-5; the D gene is possibly TRBD1 (5 bases). This CDR3 region has 12 residues. The V end lost 9 bases, the J end lost 5 bases, and 11 bases lay between the germline ends. The CDR3 sequence: CASGRGDQPQHF. CDR3 DNA: TGTGCCAGTGGGAGGGGCGATCAGCCCCAGCATTTT.

This chain uses TRBV30 with TRBJ2-3, with a tentative D call TRBD2 (6 bases). Between the trimmed V and J ends, which lost 7 bases and 1 base, there was a span of 15 bases. In germline, CDR1 is GTSNPN, CDR2 SVGIG (reference sequence). The CDR3 loop spans 14 amino acids. The CDR3 reads CASAGMGRTDTQYF. The DNA for the CDR3 is TGTGCCTCGGCGGGAATGGGTCGCACAGATACGCAGTATTTT.

The chain couples TRBV15 to TRBJ1-2; 10 bases line up with TRBD1. The CDR3 spans 16 residues. Per the germline V gene, CDR1 is LNHNV and CDR2 is YYDKDF (reference sequence). The V and J ends lost 1 base and 7 bases, in that order; junction bases with no gene match: 9. The CDR3 loop reads CATSRVQGQGRGGYTF. The CDR3 DNA reads TGTGCCACCAGCAGAGTTCAGGGACAGGGGAGGGGTGGCTACACCTTC. The full variable domain, in which reference TRBV15 and TRBJ1-2 provide the parts outside the CDR3, is DAMVIQNPRYQVTQFGKPVTLSCSQTLNHNVMYWYQQKSSQAPKLLFHYYDKDFNNEADTPDNFQSRRPNTSFCFLDIRSPGLGDTAMYLCATSRVQGQGRGGYTFGSGTRLTVV.

The chain employs TRBV5-4 and TRBJ2-5; TRBD2 might be the D (5 bases). V gave up 5 bases and J gave up 1 base, with 15 bases separating them. Germline V CDR1 and CDR2: SGHNT, YYREEE (reference sequence). The CDR3 consists of 15 residues. CDR3 amino acids: CASSLIGSPQETQYF. The CDR3 DNA is TGTGCCAGCAGTTTGATAGGGAGCCCCCAAGAGACCCAGTACTTC.

The chain combines TRBV30 with TRBJ2-5; maybe TRBD2 (5 bases). V was pared by 1 base and J by 5 bases, with 14 bases between. The CDR3 is 14 amino acids. Germline CDR1 is GTSNPN and CDR2 is SVGIG (reference sequence). This CDR3 reads CAWSGTGYLETQYF. CDR3 bases: TGTGCCTGGAGTGGGACGGGGTACCTGGAGACCCAGTACTTC.

The chain couples TRBV3-1 (or the pseudogene TRBV3-2) to TRBJ1-1, with a tentative D call TRBD1 (5 bases). Germline V gives CDR1 LGHDT, CDR2 YNNKEL (reference sequence). The CDR3 spans 12 residues. Trimming cost V 4 bases and J 4 bases, with 7 bases left between them. CDR3 sequence (DNA): TGTGCCAGCAGCCGCGGGGCCACTGAAGCTTTCTTT. Protein sequence: CASSRGATEAFF.

The gene calls are TRBV7-2 and TRBJ2-1; D unclear. The CDR3 loop spans 12 amino acids. Trimming left V 3 bases short and J 2 bases short, with 2 bases between. From germline, CDR1 is SGHTA and CDR2 FQGNSA. CDR3 in amino acids: CASSFAYNEQFF. DNA of the CDR3: TGTGCCAGCAGCTTCGCCTACAATGAGCAGTTCTTC. Looking up the rest from reference TRBV7-2 and TRBJ2-1 gives the full variable domain: GAGVSQSPSNKVTEKGKDVELRCDPISGHTALYWYRQSLGQGLEFLIYFQGNSAPDKSGLPSDRFSAERTGGSVSTLTIQRTQQEDSAVYLCASSFAYNEQFFGPGTRLTVL.

The V and J genes are TRBV10-3 and TRBJ1-5; D possibly corresponds to TRBD1 (5 bases). The CDR3 has 13 amino acids. CDR1 and CDR2 (germline): ENHRY, SYGVKD. V was clipped by 2 bases and J by 7 bases, with 9 bases between them. The CDR3 spells CAISEGYRQPQHF. Here the CDR3 DNA reads TGTGCCATCAGTGAGGGGTACAGGCAGCCCCAGCATTTT.

The rearrangement links TRBV4-2 to TRBJ2-3; D remains unclear. Per germline, CDR1 LGHNA and CDR2 YNFKEQ. V was trimmed by 4 bases and J by 3 bases, leaving 14 bases between them. The CDR3 sequence is 15 residues long. CDR3 DNA: TGTGCCAGCAGCCCCCGAGATTTGAGGACAGATACGCAGTATTTT. It encodes CASSPRDLRTDTQYF.

The CDR3 loop reads CASSYGLATYNEQFF. The CDR3 DNA reads as TGTGCCAGCAGTTACGGACTAGCGACGTACAATGAGCAGTTCTTC. The chain links TRBV6-6 to TRBJ2-1; 9 nucleotides agree with TRBD2. J lost 4 bases, V lost 2 bases, and 3 bases had no gene match. Germline CDR1 and CDR2: MNHNY and SVGAGI (reference sequence). The CDR3 sequence is 15 residues long.

This clone was seen a single time. The chain combines TRBV24-1 with TRBJ2-7; D is ambiguous. The CDR3 loop spans 12 amino acids. Looked up from germline, CDR1 is KGHDR and CDR2 is SFDVKD. V lost 5 bases and J 0 bases, leaving 4 bases between the germline ends. The CDR3 reads CATSGSSYEQYF. The CDR3 DNA is TGTGCCACCAGTGGGAGCTCCTACGAGCAGTACTTC.

The chain combines TRBV6-1 with TRBJ1-6; D perhaps matches TRBD1 (5 bases). Per the germline V gene, CDR1 is MNHNS and CDR2 is SASEGT. The CDR3 covers 19 residues. V was pared by 0 bases and J by 0 bases, with 15 bases between. CDR3 sequence reads: CASSEAGPDSLSYNSPLHF. The CDR3 DNA reads TGTGCCAGCAGTGAAGCTGGACCCGACAGCCTCTCCTATAATTCACCCCTCCACTTT.

This chain connects TRBV20-1 to TRBJ2-7; 7 bases are shared with TRBD1. The germline gives CDR1 DFQATT, CDR2 SNEGSKA (reference sequence). This CDR3 is 11 amino acids long. Trimming at V came to 6 bases and at J to 3 bases, leaving 2 bases not matched to a gene. The CDR3 bases are TGCAGTGCCGGACAGGACTACGAGCAGTACTTC. It translates to CSAGQDYEQYF.

The chain is built from TRBV9 and TRBJ1-4, with D perhaps matching TRBD1 (6 bases). The CDR3 has 16 amino acids. Trimming cost V 0 bases and J 5 bases, with 14 bases left between them. The V gene's germline CDR1 is SGDLS and CDR2 YYNGEE. CDR3 loop: CASSVGIDRSNEKLFF. CDR3 sequence (DNA): TGTGCCAGCAGCGTAGGTATAGACAGGTCAAATGAAAAACTGTTTTTT. Looking up the rest from reference TRBV9 and TRBJ1-4 gives the full variable domain: DSGVTQTPKHLITATGQRVTLRCSPRSGDLSVYWYQQSLDQGLQFLIQYYNGEERAKGNILERFSAQQFPDLHSELNLSSLELGDSALYFCASSVGIDRSNEKLFFGSGTQLSVL.

This rearrangement joins TRBV5-4 to TRBJ2-5; 13 bases map to TRBD2. The CDR3 totals 16 residues. Unmatched junction bases numbered 9, after V lost 5 bases and J lost 5 bases. From germline, CDR1 is SGHNT and CDR2 YYREEE (reference sequence). The DNA for the CDR3 is TGTGCCAGCAGGCGCCAACTAGCGGGGGGGCGCGAGACCCAGTACTTC. Its translation is CASRRQLAGGRETQYF.

The count of this clone is one. This sequence joins TRBV11-3 and TRBJ2-7; TRBD1 agrees at 8 bases. The V gene's germline CDR1 is SGHNT and CDR2 YENEEA. The trim removed 10 bases at V and 3 bases at J, leaving 2 bases unmatched. The CDR3 loop spans 11 amino acids. The CDR3 DNA reads as TGTGCCATCGGACAGGGCTACGAGCAGTACTTC. It yields the protein CAIGQGYEQYF.

The chain is built from TRBV6-5 and TRBJ2-7, with 11 bases aligning to TRBD2. CDR3 size: 13 residues. Germline V gives CDR1 MNHEY, CDR2 SVGAGI. V was pared by 6 bases and J by 4 bases, with 2 bases of the junction left unmatched. Written as DNA, the CDR3 is TGTGCCAGCAGAGGGACTAGCGGATACGAGCAGTACTTC. Translating it yields CASRGTSGYEQYF.

The CDR3: CAWSVQGEGRAFF. The CDR3 coding sequence is TGTGCCTGGAGTGTCCAAGGGGAGGGGAGGGCTTTCTTT. The chain couples TRBV30 to TRBJ1-1; weak D call: TRBD1 (5 bases). The CDR3 length is 13 residues. V gave up 0 bases and J gave up 11 bases, with 16 bases separating them. CDR1 is GTSNPN and CDR2 is SVGIG in the germline V gene (reference sequence).

This sequence joins TRBV10-3 and TRBJ2-7; no reliable D call. Trimming cost V 11 bases and J 2 bases, with 16 bases left between them. The CDR3 consists of 13 residues. Germline-derived CDR1 and CDR2 are ENHRY and SYGVKD. In nucleotides, the CDR3 is TGTGCCTCGGGTACGACGGATACCTACGAGCAGTACTTC. Protein sequence: CASGTTDTYEQYF.

DNA for the CDR3: TGTGCCAGCAGCCAAGATTCGGCAGGGGTTGAGACCCAGTACTTC. Its protein product is CASSQDSAGVETQYF. The rearrangement links TRBV14 to TRBJ2-5, with a possible D match to TRBD1 (6 bases). The germline V gene encodes CDR1 SGHDN and CDR2 FVKESK. Trimming removed 0 bases at V and 5 bases at J, with 13 bases between. This CDR3 contains 15 residues. Looking up the rest from reference TRBV14 and TRBJ2-5 gives the full variable domain: EAGVTQFPSHSVIEKGQTVTLRCDPISGHDNLYWYRRVMGKEIKFLLHFVKESKQDESGMPNNRFLAERTGGTYSTLKVQPAELEDSGVYFCASSQDSAGVETQYFGPGTRLLVL.

This sequence joins TRBV5-1 and TRBJ2-3; TRBD2 aligns across 7 bases. Germline V gene lookup returns CDR1 SGHRS and CDR2 YFSETQ. This CDR3 has 15 amino acids. Germline trimming cut 4 bases from V and 7 bases from J; bases unmatched to any gene: 12. The CDR3 sequence: CASSPGTTTPYTQYF. The DNA for the CDR3 is TGCGCCAGCAGCCCCGGGACTACCACCCCATATACGCAGTATTTT.

V gene TRBV10-3 combines with J gene TRBJ1-2; no definite D call. Trimming took off 4 bases at V and 10 bases at J, with 16 bases between the two ends. The CDR3 totals 13 residues. The germline CDR1 and CDR2 sequences are ENHRY and SYGVKD. The CDR3 loop is CAISGDYVTDYTF. Here the CDR3 DNA reads TGTGCCATCAGTGGCGACTATGTAACAGACTACACCTTC.